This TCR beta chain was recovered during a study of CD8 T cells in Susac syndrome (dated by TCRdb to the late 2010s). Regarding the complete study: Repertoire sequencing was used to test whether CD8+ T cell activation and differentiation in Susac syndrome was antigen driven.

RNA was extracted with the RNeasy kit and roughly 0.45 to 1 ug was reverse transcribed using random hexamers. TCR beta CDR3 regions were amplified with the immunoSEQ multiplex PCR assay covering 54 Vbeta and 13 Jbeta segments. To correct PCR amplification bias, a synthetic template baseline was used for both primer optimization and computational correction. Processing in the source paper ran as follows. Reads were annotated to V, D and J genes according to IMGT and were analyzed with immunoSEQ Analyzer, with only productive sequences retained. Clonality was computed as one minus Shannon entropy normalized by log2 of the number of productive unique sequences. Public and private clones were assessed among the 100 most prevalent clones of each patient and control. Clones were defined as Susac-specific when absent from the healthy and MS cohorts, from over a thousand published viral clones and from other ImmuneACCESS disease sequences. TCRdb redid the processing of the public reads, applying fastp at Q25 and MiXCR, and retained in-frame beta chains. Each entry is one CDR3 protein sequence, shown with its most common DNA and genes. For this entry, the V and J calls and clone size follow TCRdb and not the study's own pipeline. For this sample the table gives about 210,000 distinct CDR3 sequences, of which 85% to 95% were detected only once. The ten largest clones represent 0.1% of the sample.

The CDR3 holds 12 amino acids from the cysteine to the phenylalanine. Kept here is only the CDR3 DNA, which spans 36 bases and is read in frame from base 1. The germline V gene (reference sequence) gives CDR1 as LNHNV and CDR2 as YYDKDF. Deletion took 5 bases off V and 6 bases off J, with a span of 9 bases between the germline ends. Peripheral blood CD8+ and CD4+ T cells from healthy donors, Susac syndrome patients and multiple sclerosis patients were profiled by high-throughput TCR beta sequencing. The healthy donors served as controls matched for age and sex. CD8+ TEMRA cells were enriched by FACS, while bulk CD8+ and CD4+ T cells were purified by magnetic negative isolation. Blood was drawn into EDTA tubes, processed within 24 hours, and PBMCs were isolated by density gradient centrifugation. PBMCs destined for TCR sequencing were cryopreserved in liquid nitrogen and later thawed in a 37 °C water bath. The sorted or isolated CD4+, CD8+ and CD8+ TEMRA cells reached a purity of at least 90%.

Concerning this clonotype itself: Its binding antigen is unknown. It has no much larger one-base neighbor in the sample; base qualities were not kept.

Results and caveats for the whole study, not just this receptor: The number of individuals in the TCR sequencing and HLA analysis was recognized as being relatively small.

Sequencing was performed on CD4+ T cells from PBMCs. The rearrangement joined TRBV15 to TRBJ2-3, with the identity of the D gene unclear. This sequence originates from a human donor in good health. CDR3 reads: CATSELQDTQYF. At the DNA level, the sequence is TGTGCCACCAGCGAACTCCAGGATACGCAGTATTTT.